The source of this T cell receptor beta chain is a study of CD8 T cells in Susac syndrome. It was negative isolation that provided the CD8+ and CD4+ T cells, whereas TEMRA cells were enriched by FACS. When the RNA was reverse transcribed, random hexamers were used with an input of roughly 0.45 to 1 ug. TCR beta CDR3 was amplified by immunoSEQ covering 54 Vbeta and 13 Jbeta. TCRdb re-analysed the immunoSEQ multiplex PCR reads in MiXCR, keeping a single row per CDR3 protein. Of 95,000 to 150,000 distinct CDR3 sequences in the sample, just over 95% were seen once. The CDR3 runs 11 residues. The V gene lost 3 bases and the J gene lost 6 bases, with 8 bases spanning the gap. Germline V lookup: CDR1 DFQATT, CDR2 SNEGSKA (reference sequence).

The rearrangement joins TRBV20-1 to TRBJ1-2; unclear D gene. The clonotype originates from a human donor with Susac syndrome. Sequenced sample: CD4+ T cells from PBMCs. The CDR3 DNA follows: TGCAGTGCTAGCCCCCCCCATGGCTACACCTTC. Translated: CSASPPHGYTF.